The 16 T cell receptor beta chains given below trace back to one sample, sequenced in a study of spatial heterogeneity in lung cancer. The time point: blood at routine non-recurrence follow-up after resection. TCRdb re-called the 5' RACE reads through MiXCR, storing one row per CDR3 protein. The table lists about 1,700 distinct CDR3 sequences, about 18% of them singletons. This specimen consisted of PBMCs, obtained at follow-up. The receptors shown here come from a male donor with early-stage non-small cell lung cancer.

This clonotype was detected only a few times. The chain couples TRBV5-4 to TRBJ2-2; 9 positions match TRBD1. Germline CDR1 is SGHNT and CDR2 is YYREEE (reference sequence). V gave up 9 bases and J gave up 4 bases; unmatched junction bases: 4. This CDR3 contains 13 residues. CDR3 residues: CANGDRVTGELFF. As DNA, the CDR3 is TGTGCCAACGGGGACAGGGTCACCGGGGAGCTGTTTTTT.

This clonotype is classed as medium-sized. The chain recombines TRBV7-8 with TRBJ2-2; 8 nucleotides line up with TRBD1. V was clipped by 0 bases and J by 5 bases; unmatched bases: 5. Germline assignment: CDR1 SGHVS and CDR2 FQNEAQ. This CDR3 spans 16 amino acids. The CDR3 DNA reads TGTGCCAGCAGCTTAGCGCGGACAGGGAAAACCGGGGAGCTGTTTTTT. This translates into CASSLARTGKTGELFF.

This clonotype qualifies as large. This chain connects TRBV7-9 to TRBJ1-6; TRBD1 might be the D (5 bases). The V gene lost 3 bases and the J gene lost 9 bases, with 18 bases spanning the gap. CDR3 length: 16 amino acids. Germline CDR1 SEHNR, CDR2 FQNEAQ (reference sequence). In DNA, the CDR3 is TGTGCCAGCAGCTTTGGCGGGGACGGAGGAATTTCACCCCTCCACTTT. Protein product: CASSFGGDGGISPLHF.

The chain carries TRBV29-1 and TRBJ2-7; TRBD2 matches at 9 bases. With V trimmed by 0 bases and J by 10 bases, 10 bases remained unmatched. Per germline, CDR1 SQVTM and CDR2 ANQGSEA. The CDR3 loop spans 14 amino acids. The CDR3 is CSVEDRAGGPRQYF. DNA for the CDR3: TGCAGCGTTGAAGATAGGGCGGGGGGGCCCCGTCAGTACTTC.

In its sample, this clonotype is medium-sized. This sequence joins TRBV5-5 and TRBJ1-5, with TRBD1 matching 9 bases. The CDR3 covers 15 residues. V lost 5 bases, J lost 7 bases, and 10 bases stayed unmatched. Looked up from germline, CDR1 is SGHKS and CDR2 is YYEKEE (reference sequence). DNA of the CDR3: TGTGCCAGCAGACATGGACAGGGGTCTAGACAGCCCCAGCATTTT. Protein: CASRHGQGSRQPQHF. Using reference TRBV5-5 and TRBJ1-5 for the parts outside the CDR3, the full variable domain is DAGVTQSPTHLIKTRGQQVTLRCSPISGHKSVSWYQQVLGQGPQFIFQYYEKEERGRGNFPDRFSARQFPNYSSELNVNALLLGDSALYLCASRHGQGSRQPQHFGDGTRLSIL.

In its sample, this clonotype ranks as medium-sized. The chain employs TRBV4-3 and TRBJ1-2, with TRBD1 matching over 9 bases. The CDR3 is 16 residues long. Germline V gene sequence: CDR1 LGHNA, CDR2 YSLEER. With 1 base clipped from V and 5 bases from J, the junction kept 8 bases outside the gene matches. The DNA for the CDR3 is TGCGCCAGCAGCCAAGGGAGGGACAGGGCATCGTATGGCTACACCTTC. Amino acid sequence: CASSQGRDRASYGYTF.

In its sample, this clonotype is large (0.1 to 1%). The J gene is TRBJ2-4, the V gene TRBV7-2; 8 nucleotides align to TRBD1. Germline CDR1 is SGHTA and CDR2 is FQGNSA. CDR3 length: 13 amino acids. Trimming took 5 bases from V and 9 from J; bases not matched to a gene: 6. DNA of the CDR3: TGTGCCAGCAGCCCGGGGACAGGTCCCATTCAGTACTTC. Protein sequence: CASSPGTGPIQYF.

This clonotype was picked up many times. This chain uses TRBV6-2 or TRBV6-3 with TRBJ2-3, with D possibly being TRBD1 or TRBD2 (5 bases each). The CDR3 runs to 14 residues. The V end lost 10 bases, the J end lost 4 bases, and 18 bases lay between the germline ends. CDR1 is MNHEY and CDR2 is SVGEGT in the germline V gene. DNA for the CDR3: TGTGCCATTGGTCGGGACCTCCACGCAGATACGCAGTATTTT. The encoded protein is CAIGRDLHADTQYF.

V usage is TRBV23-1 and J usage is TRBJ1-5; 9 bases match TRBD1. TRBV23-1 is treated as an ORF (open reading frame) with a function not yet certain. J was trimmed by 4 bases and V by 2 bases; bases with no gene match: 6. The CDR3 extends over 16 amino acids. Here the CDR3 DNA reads TGCGCCAGCAGTCAACCCGGGACAGGGTCAAATCAGCCCCAGCATTTT. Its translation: CASSQPGTGSNQPQHF.

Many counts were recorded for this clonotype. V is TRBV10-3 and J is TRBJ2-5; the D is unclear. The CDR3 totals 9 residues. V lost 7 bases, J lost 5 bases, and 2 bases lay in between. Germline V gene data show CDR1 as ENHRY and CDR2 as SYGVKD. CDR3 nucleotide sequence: TGTGCCATCACGGAGACCCAGTACTTC. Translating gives CAITETQYF.

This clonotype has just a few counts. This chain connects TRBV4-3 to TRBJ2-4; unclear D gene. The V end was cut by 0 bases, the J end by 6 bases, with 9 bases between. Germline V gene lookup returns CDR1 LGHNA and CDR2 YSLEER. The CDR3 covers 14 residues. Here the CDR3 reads CASSQDRAGNIQYF. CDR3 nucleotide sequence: TGCGCCAGCAGCCAAGATAGGGCTGGAAACATTCAGTACTTC.

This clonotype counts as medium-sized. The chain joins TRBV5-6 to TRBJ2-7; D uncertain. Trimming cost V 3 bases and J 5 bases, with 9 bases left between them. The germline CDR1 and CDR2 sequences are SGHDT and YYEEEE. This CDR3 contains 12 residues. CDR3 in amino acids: CASSSTAHEQYF. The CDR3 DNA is TGTGCCAGCAGCTCGACGGCGCACGAGCAGTACTTC.

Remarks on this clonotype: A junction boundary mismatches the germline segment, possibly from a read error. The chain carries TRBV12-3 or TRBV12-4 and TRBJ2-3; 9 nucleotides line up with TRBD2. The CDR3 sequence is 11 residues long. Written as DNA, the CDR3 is TGTGCCAGCACCCGACTTAGCGGGGGCCATTTT. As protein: CASTRLSGGHF.

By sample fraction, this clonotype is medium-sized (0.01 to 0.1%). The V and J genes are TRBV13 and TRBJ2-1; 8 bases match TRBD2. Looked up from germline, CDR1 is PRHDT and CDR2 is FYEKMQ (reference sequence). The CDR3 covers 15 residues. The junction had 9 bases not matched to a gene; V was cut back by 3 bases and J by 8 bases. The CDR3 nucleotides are TGTGCCAGCAGCTTCACCGGGGGGGCCGGGGATGAGCAGTTCTTC. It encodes CASSFTGGAGDEQFF.

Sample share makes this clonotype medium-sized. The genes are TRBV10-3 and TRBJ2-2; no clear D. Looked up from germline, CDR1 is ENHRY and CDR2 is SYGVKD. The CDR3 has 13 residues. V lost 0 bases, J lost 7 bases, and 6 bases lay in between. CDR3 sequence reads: CAISESEDGELFF. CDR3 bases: TGTGCCATCAGTGAGTCTGAGGACGGGGAGCTGTTTTTT.

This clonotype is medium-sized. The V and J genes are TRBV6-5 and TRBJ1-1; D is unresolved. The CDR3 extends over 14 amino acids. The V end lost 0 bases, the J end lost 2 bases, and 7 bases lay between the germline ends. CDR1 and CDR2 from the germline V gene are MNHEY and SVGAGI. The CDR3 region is CASSYSGLNTEAFF. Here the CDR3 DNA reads TGTGCCAGCAGTTACTCGGGCCTAAACACTGAAGCTTTCTTT.